This T cell receptor (beta chain) came from a study of blood T cell repertoires in COVID-19. The data were produced by immunoSEQ multiplex PCR, yet TCRdb's version contains in-frame clones alone and is incomplete. The table includes about 200,000 clones, 85% detected once. J gave up 1 base and V 6 bases, and 5 bases lay outside the gene matches. The CDR3 runs 14 residues. Germline lookup yields CDR1 MDHEN and CDR2 SYDVKM. The receptor was derived from a middle-aged man who had recovered from COVID-19. Specimen: PBMCs or T cells enriched from blood (not recorded which). The genes are TRBV28 and TRBJ1-1; 7 bases map to TRBD1. The CDR3 region has the DNA TGTGCCAGCAGCATGACAGGGAGGAACACTGAAGCTTTCTTT. Translating it yields CASSMTGRNTEAFF.